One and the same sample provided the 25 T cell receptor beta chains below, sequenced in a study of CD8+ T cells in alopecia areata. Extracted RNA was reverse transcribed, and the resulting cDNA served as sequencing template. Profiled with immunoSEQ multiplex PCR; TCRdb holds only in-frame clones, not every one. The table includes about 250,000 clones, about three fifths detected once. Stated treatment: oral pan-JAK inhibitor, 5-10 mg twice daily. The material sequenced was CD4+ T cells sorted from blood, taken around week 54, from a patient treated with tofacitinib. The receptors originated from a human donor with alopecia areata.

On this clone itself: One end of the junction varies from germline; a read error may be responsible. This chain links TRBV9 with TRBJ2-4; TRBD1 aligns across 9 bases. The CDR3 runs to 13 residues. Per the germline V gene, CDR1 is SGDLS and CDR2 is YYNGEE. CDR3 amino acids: CASSEGTGNTQYF. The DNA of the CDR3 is TGTGCCAGCAGCGAGGGGACAGGGAACACTCAGTACTTC.

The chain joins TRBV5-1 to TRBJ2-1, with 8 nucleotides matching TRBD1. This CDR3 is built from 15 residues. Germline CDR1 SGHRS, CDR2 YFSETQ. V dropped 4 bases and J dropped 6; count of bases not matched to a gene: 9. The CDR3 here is CASSLMTGQANEQFF. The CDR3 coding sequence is TGCGCCAGCAGCCTAATGACGGGACAGGCCAATGAGCAGTTCTTC.

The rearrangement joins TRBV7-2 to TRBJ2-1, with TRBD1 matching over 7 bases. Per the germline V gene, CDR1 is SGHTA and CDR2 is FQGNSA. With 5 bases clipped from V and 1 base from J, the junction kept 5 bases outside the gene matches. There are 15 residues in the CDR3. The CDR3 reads CASSPNRGSYNEQFF. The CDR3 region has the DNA TGTGCCAGCAGCCCTAACAGGGGATCCTACAATGAGCAGTTCTTC.

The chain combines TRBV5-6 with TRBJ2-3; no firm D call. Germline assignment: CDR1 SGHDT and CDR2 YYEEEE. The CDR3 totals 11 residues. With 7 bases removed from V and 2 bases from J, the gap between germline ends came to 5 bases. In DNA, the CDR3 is TGTGCCAGCCGTAACACAGATACGCAGTATTTT. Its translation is CASRNTDTQYF.

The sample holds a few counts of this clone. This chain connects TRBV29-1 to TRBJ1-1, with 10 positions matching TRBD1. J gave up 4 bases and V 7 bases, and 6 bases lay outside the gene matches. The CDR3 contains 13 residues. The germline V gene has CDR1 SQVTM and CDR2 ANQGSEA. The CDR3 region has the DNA TGCAGCGCAAGACAGGGGGCTGGCACTGAAGCTTTCTTT. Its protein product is CSARQGAGTEAFF. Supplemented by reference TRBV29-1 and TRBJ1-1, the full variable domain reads SAVISQKPSRDICQRGTSLTIQCQVDSQVTMMFWYRQQPGQSLTLIATANQGSEATYESGFVIDKFPISRPNLTFSTLTVSNMSPEDSSIYLCSARQGAGTEAFFGQGTRLTVV.

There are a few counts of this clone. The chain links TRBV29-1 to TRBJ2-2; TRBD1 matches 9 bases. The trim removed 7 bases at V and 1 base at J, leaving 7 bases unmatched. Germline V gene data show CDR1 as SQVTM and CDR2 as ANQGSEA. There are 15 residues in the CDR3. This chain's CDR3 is CSAGPDRGNTGELFF. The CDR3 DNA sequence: TGCAGCGCTGGACCGGACAGGGGGAACACCGGGGAGCTGTTTTTT.

The CDR3 protein is CSVTDPAGTEAFF. CDR3 nucleotides: TGCAGCGTGACAGACCCTGCGGGCACTGAAGCTTTCTTT. The V and J genes are TRBV29-1 and TRBJ1-1, with D possibly being TRBD1 (5 bases). Looked up from germline, CDR1 is SQVTM and CDR2 is ANQGSEA. V shed 6 bases and J shed 4 bases, with 15 bases lying between them. This CDR3 is built from 13 residues.

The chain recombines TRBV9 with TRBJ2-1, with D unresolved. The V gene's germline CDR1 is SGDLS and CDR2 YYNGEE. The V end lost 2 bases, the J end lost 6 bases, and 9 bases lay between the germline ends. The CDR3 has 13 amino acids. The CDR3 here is CASSVLQSNEQFF. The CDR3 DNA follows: TGTGCCAGCAGCGTCCTCCAGTCCAATGAGCAGTTCTTC.

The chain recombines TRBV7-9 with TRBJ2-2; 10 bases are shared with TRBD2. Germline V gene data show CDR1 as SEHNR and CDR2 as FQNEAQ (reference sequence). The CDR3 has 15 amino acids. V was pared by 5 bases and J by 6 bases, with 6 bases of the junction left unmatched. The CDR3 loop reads CASSPGTSGAGELFF. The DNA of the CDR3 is TGTGCCAGCAGCCCGGGAACTAGCGGGGCCGGGGAGCTGTTTTTT.

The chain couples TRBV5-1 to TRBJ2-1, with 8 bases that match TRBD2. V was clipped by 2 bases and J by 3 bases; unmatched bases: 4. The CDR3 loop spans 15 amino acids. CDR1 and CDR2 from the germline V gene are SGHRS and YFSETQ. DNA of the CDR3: TGCGCCAGCAGCTTACCCAGCGGGGGCTACAATGAGCAGTTCTTC. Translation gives CASSLPSGGYNEQFF.

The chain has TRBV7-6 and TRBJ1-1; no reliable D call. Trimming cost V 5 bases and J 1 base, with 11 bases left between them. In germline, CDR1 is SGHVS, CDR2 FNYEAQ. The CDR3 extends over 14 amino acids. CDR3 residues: CASSRPAPNTEAFF. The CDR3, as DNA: TGTGCCAGCAGCCGCCCAGCACCGAACACTGAAGCTTTCTTT. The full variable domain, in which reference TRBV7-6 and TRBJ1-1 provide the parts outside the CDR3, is GAGVSQSPRYKVTKRGQDVALRCDPISGHVSLYWYRQALGQGPEFLTYFNYEAQQDKSGLPNDRFSAERPEGSISTLTIQRTEQRDSAMYRCASSRPAPNTEAFFGQGTRLTVV.

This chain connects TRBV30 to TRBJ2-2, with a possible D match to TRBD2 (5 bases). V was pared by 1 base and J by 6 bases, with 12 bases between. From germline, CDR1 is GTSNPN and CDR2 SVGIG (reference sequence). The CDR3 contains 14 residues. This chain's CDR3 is CAWSGLRGPGELFF. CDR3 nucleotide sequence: TGTGCCTGGAGTGGACTCAGAGGGCCCGGGGAGCTGTTTTTT.

In DNA form, the CDR3 reads TGTGCCAGCAGTTACGCAGGGCCGGATTATACGCAGTATTTT. Translating it yields CASSYAGPDYTQYF. This rearrangement joins TRBV6-5 to TRBJ2-3; tentative D call: TRBD1 (5 bases). This CDR3 contains 14 residues. The germline V gene encodes CDR1 MNHEY and CDR2 SVGAGI. V lost 2 bases, J lost 7 bases, and 13 bases lay in between.

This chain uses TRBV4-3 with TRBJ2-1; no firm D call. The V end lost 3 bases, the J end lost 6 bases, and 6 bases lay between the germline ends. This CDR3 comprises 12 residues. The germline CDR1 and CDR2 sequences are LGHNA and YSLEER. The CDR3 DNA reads TGCGCCAGCAGCCAGCCGGGCAATGAGCAGTTCTTC. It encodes CASSQPGNEQFF.

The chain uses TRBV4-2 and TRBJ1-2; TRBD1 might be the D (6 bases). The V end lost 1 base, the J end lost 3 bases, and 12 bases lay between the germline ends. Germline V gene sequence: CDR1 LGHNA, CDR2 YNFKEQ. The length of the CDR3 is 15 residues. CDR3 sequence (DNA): TGTGCCAGCAGCCAAGGCCCCGCAGGGGACTATGGCTACACCTTC. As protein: CASSQGPAGDYGYTF.

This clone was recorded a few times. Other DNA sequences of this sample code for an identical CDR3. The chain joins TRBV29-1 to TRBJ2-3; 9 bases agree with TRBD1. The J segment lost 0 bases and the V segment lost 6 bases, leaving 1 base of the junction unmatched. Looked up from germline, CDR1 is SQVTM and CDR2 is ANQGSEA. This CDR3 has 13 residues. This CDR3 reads CSVDRGSTDTQYF. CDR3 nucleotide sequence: TGCAGCGTCGACAGGGGGAGCACAGATACGCAGTATTTT.

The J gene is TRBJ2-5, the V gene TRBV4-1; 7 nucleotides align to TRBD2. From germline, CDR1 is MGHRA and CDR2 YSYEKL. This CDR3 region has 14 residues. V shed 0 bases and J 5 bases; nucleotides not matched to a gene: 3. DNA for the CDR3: TGCGCCAGCAGCCAAGAGGGAGGGACGGAGACCCAGTACTTC. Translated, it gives CASSQEGGTETQYF.

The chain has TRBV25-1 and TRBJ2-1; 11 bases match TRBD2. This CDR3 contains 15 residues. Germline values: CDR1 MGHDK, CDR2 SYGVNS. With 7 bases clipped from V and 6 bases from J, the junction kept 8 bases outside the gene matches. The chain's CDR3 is CASNGLAGGRNEQFF. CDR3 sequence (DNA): TGTGCCAGCAACGGGCTAGCGGGGGGTCGCAATGAGCAGTTCTTC. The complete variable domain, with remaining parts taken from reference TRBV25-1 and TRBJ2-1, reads EADIYQTPRYLVIGTGKKITLECSQTMGHDKMYWYQQDPGMELHLIHYSYGVNSTEKGDLSSESTVSRIRTEHFPLTLESARPSHTSQYLCASNGLAGGRNEQFFGPGTRLTVL.

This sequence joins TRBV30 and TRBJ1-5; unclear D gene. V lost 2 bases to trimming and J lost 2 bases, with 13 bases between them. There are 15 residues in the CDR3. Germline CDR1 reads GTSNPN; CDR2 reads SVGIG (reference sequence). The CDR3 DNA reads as TGTGCCTGGAGTAGGCGGTTGGCGGGCAATCAGCCCCAGCATTTT. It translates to CAWSRRLAGNQPQHF. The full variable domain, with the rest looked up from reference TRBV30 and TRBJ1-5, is SQTIHQWPATLVQPVGSPLSLECTVEGTSNPNLYWYRQAAGRGLQLLFYSVGIGQISSEVPQNLSASRPQDRQFILSSKKLLLSDSGFYLCAWSRRLAGNQPQHFGDGTRLSIL.

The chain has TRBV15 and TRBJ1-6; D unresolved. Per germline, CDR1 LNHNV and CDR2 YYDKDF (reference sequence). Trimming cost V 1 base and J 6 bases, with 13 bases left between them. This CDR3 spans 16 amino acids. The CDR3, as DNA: TGTGCCACCAGCAGAGCCTCCGGGAGCGGTAATTCACCCCTCCACTTT. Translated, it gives CATSRASGSGNSPLHF.

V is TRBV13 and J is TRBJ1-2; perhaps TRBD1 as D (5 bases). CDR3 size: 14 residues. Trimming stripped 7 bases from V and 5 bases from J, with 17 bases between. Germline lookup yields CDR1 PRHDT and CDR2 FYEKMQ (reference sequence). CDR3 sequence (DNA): TGTGCCAGCAAAACCGCAGGGTTCGGGTATGGCTACACCTTC. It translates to CASKTAGFGYGYTF.

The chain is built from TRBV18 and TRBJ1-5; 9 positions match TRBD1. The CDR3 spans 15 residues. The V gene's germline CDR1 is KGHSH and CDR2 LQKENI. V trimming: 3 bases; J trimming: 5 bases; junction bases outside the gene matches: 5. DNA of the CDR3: TGTGCCAGCTCACCTAGGACAGGGGCGGATCAGCCCCAGCATTTT. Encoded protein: CASSPRTGADQPQHF.

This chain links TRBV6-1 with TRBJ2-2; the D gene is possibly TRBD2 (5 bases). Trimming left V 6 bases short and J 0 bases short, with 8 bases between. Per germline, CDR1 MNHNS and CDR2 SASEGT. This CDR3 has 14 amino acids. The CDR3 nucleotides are TGTGCCAGCAGGAGGGCCCCGAACACCGGGGAGCTGTTTTTT. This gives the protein CASRRAPNTGELFF.

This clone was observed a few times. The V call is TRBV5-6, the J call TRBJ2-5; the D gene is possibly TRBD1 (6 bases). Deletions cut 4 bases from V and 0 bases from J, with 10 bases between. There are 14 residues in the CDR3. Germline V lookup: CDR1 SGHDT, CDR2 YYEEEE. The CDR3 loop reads CASSGTPYQETQYF. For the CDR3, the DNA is TGTGCCAGCAGCGGGACACCGTACCAAGAGACCCAGTACTTC.

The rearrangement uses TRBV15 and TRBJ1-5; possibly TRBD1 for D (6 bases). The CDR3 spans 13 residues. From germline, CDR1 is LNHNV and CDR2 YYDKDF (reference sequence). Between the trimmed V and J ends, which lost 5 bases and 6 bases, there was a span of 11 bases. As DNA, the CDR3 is TGTGCCACCAGCCGGACAGTCGGTCAGCCCCAGCATTTT. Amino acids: CATSRTVGQPQHF. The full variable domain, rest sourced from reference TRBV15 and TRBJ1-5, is DAMVIQNPRYQVTQFGKPVTLSCSQTLNHNVMYWYQQKSSQAPKLLFHYYDKDFNNEADTPDNFQSRRPNTSFCFLDIRSPGLGDTAMYLCATSRTVGQPQHFGDGTRLSIL.